The 30 T cell receptor beta chains below all came from one sample that was sequenced in a study of shared clonotypes between healthy human individuals. The table came from immunoSEQ multiplex PCR; TCRdb's copy has only in-frame clones and leaves some out. Of 1,400,000 or so clones listed, 98% to 99% were seen once; the top ten hold roughly 0.35%. Sequenced material: naive CD4+ T cells sorted from blood. Indicated subset: CD45RA+ positively selected. The receptors were sampled from a man in his thirties or forties in good health.

This chain's CDR3 is CASSSYPQGLAGMNTGELFF. The CDR3 region has the DNA TGTGCCAGCAGCTCCTACCCCCAGGGACTAGCGGGTATGAACACCGGGGAGCTGTTTTTT. This chain uses TRBV7-3 with TRBJ2-2; 12 nucleotides agree with TRBD2. Trimming took 4 bases from V and 1 from J; bases not matched to a gene: 13. The germline V gene has CDR1 SGHTA and CDR2 FQGTGA. The CDR3 sequence is 20 residues long.

The gene calls are TRBV5-1 and TRBJ2-3; 10 nucleotides match TRBD1. From germline, CDR1 is SGHRS and CDR2 YFSETQ. The trim removed 2 bases at V and 5 bases at J, leaving 5 bases unmatched. The CDR3 consists of 15 residues. The CDR3 DNA is TGCGCCAGCAGCTTTTTGACAGGGGGCAGAGATACGCAGTATTTT. Translating gives CASSFLTGGRDTQYF.

The chain is built from TRBV15 and TRBJ2-2; D perhaps matches TRBD1 (6 bases). CDR3 length: 15 residues. The V and J ends lost 4 bases and 1 base respectively, with 10 bases between them. The germline V gene encodes CDR1 LNHNV and CDR2 YYDKDF (reference sequence). For the CDR3, the DNA is TGTGCCACCAGCATCGACAGGAGGAACACCGGGGAGCTGTTTTTT. As protein: CATSIDRRNTGELFF.

V usage is TRBV27 and J usage is TRBJ1-1; the D gene is possibly TRBD1 (6 bases). Trimming took off 9 bases at V and 1 base at J, with 15 bases between the two ends. The germline CDR1 and CDR2 sequences are MNHEY and SMNVEV (reference sequence). This CDR3 comprises 14 residues. CDR3: CASRAGQWNTEAFF. Written as DNA, the CDR3 is TGTGCCAGTCGGGCGGGACAATGGAACACTGAAGCTTTCTTT.

The gene calls are TRBV5-1 and TRBJ1-2; D ambiguous. Trimming stripped 4 bases from V and 4 bases from J, with 8 bases between. CDR1 and CDR2 from the germline V gene are SGHRS and YFSETQ. This CDR3 is 12 amino acids long. The CDR3 reads CASSEGTYGYTF. CDR3 in DNA: TGCGCCAGCAGCGAGGGCACCTATGGCTACACCTTC.

To note about this clone: Different DNA sequences within this sample yield the same CDR3. J is TRBJ2-2 and V is TRBV18; D not resolved. Germline lookup yields CDR1 KGHSH and CDR2 LQKENI. Trimming took off 0 bases at V and 5 bases at J, with 4 bases between the two ends. This CDR3 contains 13 residues. The CDR3 spells CASSPPSTGELFF. The CDR3 bases are TGTGCCAGCTCACCACCATCTACCGGGGAGCTGTTTTTT.

This clone came up once. CDR3 amino acids: CASSPFKASVRDTQYF. The CDR3 DNA reads TGCGCCAGCAGCCCTTTTAAGGCTAGCGTCCGGGATACGCAGTATTTT. The chain carries TRBV4-1 and TRBJ2-3; a possible D gene is TRBD2 (6 bases). Germline CDR1 reads MGHRA; CDR2 reads YSYEKL. The V end was cut by 4 bases, the J end by 6 bases, with 20 bases between. The length of the CDR3 is 16 residues.

This clone was counted a single time. This same CDR3 is encoded by further DNA sequences in the sample. In DNA, the CDR3 is TGTGCCAGCAGTTACCCAGGAGGCTACGAGCAGTACTTC. Encoded protein: CASSYPGGYEQYF. V usage is TRBV6-5 and J usage is TRBJ2-7; weak D call: TRBD2 (5 bases). The germline CDR1 and CDR2 sequences are MNHEY and SVGAGI. The ends were cut back, 2 bases at V and 3 bases at J, with 8 bases in the middle. The CDR3 runs to 13 residues.

The rearrangement links TRBV7-9 to TRBJ2-1; 7 bases are shared with TRBD2. V lost 4 bases, J lost 9 bases, and 12 bases stayed unmatched. This CDR3 spans 15 amino acids. Germline V gene sequence: CDR1 SEHNR, CDR2 FQNEAQ (reference sequence). CDR3 DNA sequence: TGTGCCAGCAGCTCCCTGGCGGGAGTCTCGGGTGAGCAGTTCTTC. This sequence encodes CASSSLAGVSGEQFF.

This clone came up once. This chain uses TRBV5-6 with TRBJ2-3, with a tentative D call TRBD2 (6 bases). The CDR3 totals 15 residues. V gave up 5 bases and J gave up 1 base, with 14 bases separating them. In germline, CDR1 is SGHDT, CDR2 YYEEEE. CDR3 residues: CASRGGRFGTDTQYF. In DNA, the CDR3 is TGTGCCAGCAGGGGGGGTAGGTTTGGCACAGATACGCAGTATTTT.

The chain carries TRBV9 and TRBJ2-2; D is perhaps TRBD2 (6 bases). Germline V lookup: CDR1 SGDLS, CDR2 YYNGEE. The CDR3 loop spans 17 amino acids. Trimming took off 0 bases at V and 6 bases at J, with 18 bases between the two ends. For the CDR3, the DNA is TGTGCCAGCAGCGTAGTAGGAGGGGCGGCGGGGCCCGGGGAGCTGTTTTTT. Translating gives CASSVVGGAAGPGELFF.

This clone has only one observation. The gene calls are TRBV4-1 and TRBJ2-1; D could derive from TRBD1 or TRBD2 (5 bases each). Trimming removed 6 bases from V and 0 bases from J, with 12 bases in between. Germline values: CDR1 MGHRA, CDR2 YSYEKL. The CDR3 totals 15 residues. The CDR3 region has the DNA TGCGCCAGCAGGGACTCCGGGACCTCCTACAATGAGCAGTTCTTC. Amino acids: CASRDSGTSYNEQFF.

V and J are TRBV5-4 and TRBJ2-1, with TRBD1 as a possible D gene (7 bases). CDR1 is SGHNT and CDR2 is YYREEE in the germline V gene (reference sequence). V dropped 3 bases and J dropped 6 bases, with 13 bases sitting between them. The CDR3 covers 14 residues. CDR3 residues: CASSSRQGGNEQFF. CDR3 DNA: TGTGCCAGCAGCTCCCGACAGGGAGGCAATGAGCAGTTCTTC.

The rearrangement joins TRBV18 to TRBJ2-5; no reliable D call. V was pared by 2 bases and J by 0 bases, with 4 bases between. CDR3 length equals 13 residues. Germline CDR1 reads KGHSH; CDR2 reads LQKENI. The CDR3 region has the DNA TGTGCCAGCTCACCATTCAACCAAGAGACCCAGTACTTC. Its protein is CASSPFNQETQYF.

This chain joins TRBV9 and TRBJ2-6; the match to TRBD1 covers 9 bases. Germline assignment: CDR1 SGDLS and CDR2 YYNGEE. The CDR3 extends over 15 amino acids. Unmatched junction bases numbered 2, after V lost 5 bases and J lost 2 bases. The CDR3 loop is CASRRDRAGANVLTF. The CDR3 nucleotides read TGTGCCAGCAGAAGGGACAGGGCTGGGGCCAACGTCCTGACTTTC.

This rearrangement joins TRBV10-3 to TRBJ2-2, with TRBD2 matching over 11 bases. The CDR3 extends over 19 amino acids. CDR1 ENHRY and CDR2 SYGVKD come from the germline V gene. The junction had 15 bases not matched to a gene; V was cut back by 3 bases and J by 6 bases. This chain's CDR3 is CAISDGGHGTSGRPGELFF. CDR3 sequence (DNA): TGTGCCATCAGTGACGGGGGTCACGGGACTAGCGGACGACCCGGGGAGCTGTTTTTT.

V is TRBV18 and J is TRBJ2-1; weak D call: TRBD1 (5 bases). Trimming took off 0 bases at V and 4 bases at J, with 7 bases between the two ends. The V gene's germline CDR1 is KGHSH and CDR2 LQKENI. CDR3 length: 14 amino acids. This chain's CDR3 is CASSPPDNYNEQFF. The CDR3 DNA follows: TGTGCCAGCTCACCACCGGACAATTACAATGAGCAGTTCTTC. The full variable domain, its missing parts supplied by reference TRBV18 and TRBJ2-1, is NAGVMQNPRHLVRRRGQEARLRCSPMKGHSHVYWYRQLPEEGLKFMVYLQKENIIDESGMPKERFSAEFPKEGPSILRIQQVVRGDSAAYFCASSPPDNYNEQFFGPGTRLTVL.

This clone has a handful of counts. The chain employs TRBV28 and TRBJ1-2, with 7 positions matching TRBD1. The CDR3 extends over 14 amino acids. V shed 4 bases, J shed 6 bases, and the junction held 8 bases outside the gene matches. From germline, CDR1 is MDHEN and CDR2 SYDVKM. The CDR3 loop reads CASSWQDRDHGYTF. Written as DNA, the CDR3 is TGTGCCAGCAGTTGGCAAGACAGGGATCATGGCTACACCTTC.

The chain uses TRBV7-9 and TRBJ1-1; D ambiguous. Germline CDR1 and CDR2: SEHNR and FQNEAQ (reference sequence). V lost 1 base, J lost 10 bases, and 4 bases lay in between. The CDR3 sequence is 10 residues long. CDR3 region: CASSLGAAFF. CDR3 nucleotides: TGTGCCAGCAGCTTAGGAGCAGCTTTCTTT.

The genes are TRBV7-9 and TRBJ1-5; TRBD1 aligns across 9 bases. This CDR3 has 17 residues. CDR1 SEHNR and CDR2 FQNEAQ come from the germline V gene (reference sequence). V lost 5 bases to trimming and J lost 5 bases; unmatched junction nucleotides: 13. The CDR3 loop is CASSHPTGTGSDQPQHF. The CDR3 DNA follows: TGTGCCAGCAGCCATCCCACCGGGACAGGGAGCGATCAGCCCCAGCATTTT.

As regards this clone: Germline is not matched at one junction end, which may reflect a read error. V is TRBV4-1 and J is TRBJ1-3; weak D call: TRBD1 (5 bases). Germline V gene lookup returns CDR1 MGHRA and CDR2 YSYEKL. This CDR3 region has 17 residues. CDR3 sequence: CASRQSKGITSGNTIYF. The CDR3 DNA reads TGCGCCAGCCGCCAAAGTAAGGGGATTACCTCTGGAAACACCATATATTTT.

In DNA form, the CDR3 reads TGTGCCAGCAGTTTAGCGGGAGGCCCCACCGGGGAGCTGTTTTTT. Translation: CASSLAGGPTGELFF. The V call is TRBV27, the J call TRBJ2-2; 8 positions match TRBD2. The CDR3 sequence is 15 residues long. In germline, CDR1 is MNHEY, CDR2 SMNVEV (reference sequence). Trimming at V came to 2 bases and at J to 4 bases, leaving 3 bases not matched to a gene.

Concerning this clone: At one boundary the junction diverges from the germline segment, which might be a read error. V gene TRBV18 combines with J gene TRBJ2-3; D possibly corresponds to TRBD2 (6 bases). Germline CDR1 reads KGHSH; CDR2 reads LQKENI. The CDR3 is 17 residues long. The CDR3 here is CASSPPGSHGRTDTQYF. Here the CDR3 DNA reads TGTGCCAGCTCCCCACCCGGGAGCCACGGGCGCACAGATACGCAGTATTTT.

This chain connects TRBV9 to TRBJ1-2; D possibly corresponds to TRBD1 (5 bases). V was shortened by 0 bases and J by 1 base, with 10 bases between the two germline ends. The CDR3 has 15 amino acids. CDR1 SGDLS and CDR2 YYNGEE come from the germline V gene. CDR3 coding DNA: TGTGCCAGCAGCGTAGCAAAGGGGCTTAACTATGGCTACACCTTC. It translates to CASSVAKGLNYGYTF.

This chain uses TRBV4-1 with TRBJ2-7, with TRBD1 matching over 7 bases. V trimming: 1 base; J trimming: 0 bases; junction bases outside the gene matches: 12. Germline V CDR1 and CDR2: MGHRA, YSYEKL. The CDR3 is made up of 18 amino acids. CDR3 nucleotide sequence: TGCGCCAGCAGCCAAGGAGGGTCCGCCGGGACAGCCTCCTACGAGCAGTACTTC. Protein product: CASSQGGSAGTASYEQYF.

The chain combines TRBV11-2 with TRBJ1-3, with unresolved D. CDR3 size: 14 residues. CDR1 SGHAT and CDR2 FQNNGV come from the germline V gene. V lost 1 base to trimming and J lost 8 bases, with 12 bases between them. CDR3 sequence reads: CASSLGGFMDTIYF. The CDR3 region has the DNA TGTGCCAGCAGCTTAGGAGGGTTTATGGACACCATATATTTT.

J is TRBJ2-1 and V is TRBV19; TRBD1 is a possible D gene (5 bases). From germline, CDR1 is LNHDA and CDR2 SQIVND (reference sequence). V dropped 3 bases and J dropped 9 bases, with 15 bases sitting between them. The CDR3 consists of 14 residues. The chain's CDR3 is CASSIPTAFGEQFF. The CDR3 DNA reads as TGTGCCAGTAGTATCCCGACAGCCTTTGGTGAGCAGTTCTTC.

The chain combines TRBV9 with TRBJ2-1; TRBD2 matches 10 bases. Germline V gives CDR1 SGDLS, CDR2 YYNGEE. The V and J ends lost 0 bases and 6 bases, in that order; junction bases with no gene match: 12. The CDR3 sequence is 18 residues long. CDR3 loop: CASSVVALAGVPANEQFF. The CDR3 DNA reads TGTGCCAGCAGCGTAGTGGCCCTAGCGGGAGTCCCCGCCAATGAGCAGTTCTTC.

The chain joins TRBV6-6 to TRBJ1-2, with unresolved D. CDR1 and CDR2 (germline): MNHNY, SVGAGI (reference sequence). This CDR3 is built from 13 residues. Trimming shortened V by 7 bases and J by 5 bases, and 14 bases separated the two germline ends. CDR3 loop: CASTQPSSYGYTF. In nucleotides, the CDR3 is TGTGCCAGCACCCAACCCTCTAGTTATGGCTACACCTTC.

A single count supports this clone. The rearrangement links TRBV7-2 to TRBJ1-2; D might be TRBD1 (5 bases). V dropped 2 bases and J dropped 8 bases, with 15 bases sitting between them. CDR1 is SGHTA, CDR2 FQGNSA, per germline. The CDR3 is 14 residues long. CDR3 nucleotides: TGTGCCAGCAGCTTATTAGGGGCTTTTGTGGGCTACACCTTC. It translates to CASSLLGAFVGYTF.